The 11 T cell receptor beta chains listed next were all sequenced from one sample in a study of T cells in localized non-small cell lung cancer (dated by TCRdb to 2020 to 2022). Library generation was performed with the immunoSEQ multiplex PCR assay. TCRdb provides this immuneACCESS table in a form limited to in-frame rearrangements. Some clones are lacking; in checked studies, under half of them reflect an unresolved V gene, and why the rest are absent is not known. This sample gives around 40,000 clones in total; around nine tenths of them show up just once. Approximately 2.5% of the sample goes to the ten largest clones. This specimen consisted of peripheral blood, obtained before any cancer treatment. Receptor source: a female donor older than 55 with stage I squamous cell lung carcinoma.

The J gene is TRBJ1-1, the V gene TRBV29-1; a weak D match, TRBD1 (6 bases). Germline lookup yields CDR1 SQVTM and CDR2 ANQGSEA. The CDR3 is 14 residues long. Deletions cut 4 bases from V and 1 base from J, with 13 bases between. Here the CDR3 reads CSVGGGYGNTEAFF. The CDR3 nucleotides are TGCAGCGTTGGAGGGGGTTACGGGAACACTGAAGCTTTCTTT.

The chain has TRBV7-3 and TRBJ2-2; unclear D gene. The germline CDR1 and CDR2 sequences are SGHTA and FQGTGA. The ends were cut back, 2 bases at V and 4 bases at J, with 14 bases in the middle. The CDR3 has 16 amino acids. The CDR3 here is CASSLGSQTSTGELFF. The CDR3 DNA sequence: TGTGCCAGCAGCTTAGGCTCCCAGACATCCACCGGGGAGCTGTTTTTT.

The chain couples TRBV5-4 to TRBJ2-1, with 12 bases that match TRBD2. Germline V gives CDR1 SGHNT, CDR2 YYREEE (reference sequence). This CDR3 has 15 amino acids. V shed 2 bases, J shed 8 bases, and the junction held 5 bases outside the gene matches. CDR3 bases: TGTGCCAGCAGCTTCTCTAGCGGGAGGGCCTATGAGCAGTTCTTC. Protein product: CASSFSSGRAYEQFF.

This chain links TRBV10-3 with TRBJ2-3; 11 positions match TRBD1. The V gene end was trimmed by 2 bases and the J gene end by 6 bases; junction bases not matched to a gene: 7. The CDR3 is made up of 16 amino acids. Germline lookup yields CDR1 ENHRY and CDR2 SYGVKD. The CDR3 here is CAISERGQGVSDTQYF. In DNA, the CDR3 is TGTGCCATCAGTGAGAGGGGACAGGGGGTTTCGGATACGCAGTATTTT.

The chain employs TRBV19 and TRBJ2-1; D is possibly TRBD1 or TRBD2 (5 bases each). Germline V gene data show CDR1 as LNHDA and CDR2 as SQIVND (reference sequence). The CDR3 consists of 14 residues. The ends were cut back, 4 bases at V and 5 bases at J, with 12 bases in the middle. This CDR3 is CASSRGPANNEQFF. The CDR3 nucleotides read TGTGCCAGTAGTAGGGGACCAGCCAACAATGAGCAGTTCTTC.

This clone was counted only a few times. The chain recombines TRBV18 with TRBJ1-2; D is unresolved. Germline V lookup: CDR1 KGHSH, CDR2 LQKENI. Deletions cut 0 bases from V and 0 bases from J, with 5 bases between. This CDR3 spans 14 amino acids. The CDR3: CASSPPAPNYGYTF. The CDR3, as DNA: TGTGCCAGCTCACCACCGGCCCCTAACTATGGCTACACCTTC.

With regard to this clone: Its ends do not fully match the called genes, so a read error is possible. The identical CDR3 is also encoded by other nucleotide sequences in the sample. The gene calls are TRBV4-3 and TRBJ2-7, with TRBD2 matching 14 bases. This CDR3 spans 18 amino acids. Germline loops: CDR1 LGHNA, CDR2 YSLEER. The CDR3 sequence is CASSQARLAGGSSYEQYF. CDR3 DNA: TGCGCCAGCAGCCAAGCTCGACTAGCGGGAGGGAGCTCCTACGAGCAATACTTC.

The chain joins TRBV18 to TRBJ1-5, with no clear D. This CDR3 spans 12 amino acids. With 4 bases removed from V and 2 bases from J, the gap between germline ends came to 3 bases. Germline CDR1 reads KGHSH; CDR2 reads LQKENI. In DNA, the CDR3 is TGTGCCAGCTCACGGGGCAATCAGCCCCAGCATTTT. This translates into CASSRGNQPQHF. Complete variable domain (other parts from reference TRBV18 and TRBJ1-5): NAGVMQNPRHLVRRRGQEARLRCSPMKGHSHVYWYRQLPEEGLKFMVYLQKENIIDESGMPKERFSAEFPKEGPSILRIQQVVRGDSAAYFCASSRGNQPQHFGDGTRLSIL.

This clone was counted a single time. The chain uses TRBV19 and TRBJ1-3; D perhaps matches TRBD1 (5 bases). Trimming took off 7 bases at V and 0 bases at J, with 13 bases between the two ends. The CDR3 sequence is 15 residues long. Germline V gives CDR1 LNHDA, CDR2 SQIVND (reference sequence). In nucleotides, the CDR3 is TGTGCCAGTAACACGGGACCGCTCTCTGGAAACACCATATATTTT. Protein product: CASNTGPLSGNTIYF.

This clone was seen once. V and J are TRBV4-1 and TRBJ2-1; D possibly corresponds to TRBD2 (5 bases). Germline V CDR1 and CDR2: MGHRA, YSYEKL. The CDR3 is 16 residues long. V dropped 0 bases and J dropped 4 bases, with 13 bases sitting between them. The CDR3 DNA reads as TGCGCCAGCAGCCAAGATGGAACTAGTCGTTACAATGAGCAGTTCTTC. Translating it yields CASSQDGTSRYNEQFF.

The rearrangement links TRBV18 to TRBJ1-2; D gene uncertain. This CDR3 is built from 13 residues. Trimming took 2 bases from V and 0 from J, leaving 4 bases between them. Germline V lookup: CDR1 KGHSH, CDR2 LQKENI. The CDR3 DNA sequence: TGTGCCAGCTCACCATCAGCTAACTATGGCTACACCTTC. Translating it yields CASSPSANYGYTF.